The rows below give T cell receptor beta chains drawn from one sample of a study of T cells in tuberculosis. Profiling relied on immunoSEQ multiplex PCR, and the TCRdb table lists in-frame clones only, not all of them. The sample has 25,000 to 35,000 clones, approximately 94% seen once. Sequencing was done on a sample of PBMCs. All receptors come from a donor aged 10-29 years with latent tuberculosis or without tuberculosis infection. Both conserved end residues are part of each CDR3. D genes are given only for firm matches. Only some rows state a clone size, as once, few, many or a class for expanded clones.

v_call: TRBV19; clone_size: NA; d_call: NA; j_call: TRBJ2-1; cdr3_nt: TGTGCCAGTAGTATCCCAACAGGTAATGAGCAGTTCTTC; cdr3_aa: CASSIPTGNEQFF
v_call: TRBV4-1; clone_size: NA; d_call: TRBD1; j_call: TRBJ1-1; cdr3_nt: TGCGCCAGCAGCCGGATGACAGGGGAGAACACTGAAGCTTTCTTT; cdr3_aa: CASSRMTGENTEAFF
v_call: TRBV4-1; clone_size: NA; d_call: TRBD1; j_call: TRBJ2-1; cdr3_nt: TGCGCCAGCCGTCGACAGGGGTCATACAATGAGCAGTTCTTC; cdr3_aa: CASRRQGSYNEQFF
v_call: TRBV7-2; clone_size: NA; d_call: TRBD2; j_call: TRBJ2-5; cdr3_nt: TGTGCCAGCAGCTCGGGACTATGGGGCGAAGAGACCCAGTACTTC; cdr3_aa: CASSSGLWGEETQYF
v_call: TRBV20-1; clone_size: NA; d_call: NA; j_call: TRBJ1-1; cdr3_nt: TGCAGTGCTAGGATCGGTGAAGCTTTCTTT; cdr3_aa: CSARIGEAFF
v_call: TRBV5-1; clone_size: NA; d_call: TRBD2; j_call: TRBJ2-1; cdr3_nt: TGCGCCAGCAGCTTAGGGGGACTAGCGGGAGAGGATGAGCAGTTCTTC; cdr3_aa: CASSLGGLAGEDEQFF
v_call: TRBV27; clone_size: once; d_call: NA; j_call: TRBJ2-3; cdr3_nt: TGTGCCAGCAGTCCTCGCGAAGATACGCAGTATTTT; cdr3_aa: CASSPREDTQYF
v_call: TRBV2; clone_size: NA; d_call: NA; j_call: TRBJ2-7; cdr3_nt: TGTGCCAGCAGTGAAGTGTCAGGGGCGCCTAGCTCCTACGAGCAGTACTTC; cdr3_aa: CASSEVSGAPSSYEQYF
v_call: TRBV11-2; clone_size: NA; d_call: NA; j_call: TRBJ2-7; cdr3_nt: TGTGCCAGCAGCTTGCGGGCCTACGAGCAGTACTTC; cdr3_aa: CASSLRAYEQYF
v_call: TRBV27; clone_size: NA; d_call: NA; j_call: TRBJ2-1; cdr3_nt: TGTGCCAGCAGCCTTAAGTTTGTCAGCAATGAGCAGTTCTTC; cdr3_aa: CASSLKFVSNEQFF
v_call: TRBV7-2; clone_size: NA; d_call: TRBD1; j_call: TRBJ1-5; cdr3_nt: TGTGCCAGCAGCCCTATCGGGACAGGCGGTCAGCCCCAGCATTTT; cdr3_aa: CASSPIGTGGQPQHF
v_call: TRBV6-6; clone_size: NA; d_call: NA; j_call: TRBJ2-7; cdr3_nt: TGTGCCAGCAGTTACATCAGACTATCAGCCTACGAGCAGTACTTC; cdr3_aa: CASSYIRLSAYEQYF
v_call: TRBV5-8; clone_size: NA; d_call: NA; j_call: TRBJ2-1; cdr3_nt: TGTGCCAGCAGCTTTTCCCTCGACTCCTGGAGAACCAATGAGCAGTTCTTC; cdr3_aa: CASSFSLDSWRTNEQFF
v_call: TRBV19; clone_size: NA; d_call: TRBD1; j_call: TRBJ1-5; cdr3_nt: TGTGCCAGTCTCGACAGGGTCAATCAGCCCCAGCATTTT; cdr3_aa: CASLDRVNQPQHF
v_call: TRBV5-4; clone_size: NA; d_call: TRBD2; j_call: TRBJ2-5; cdr3_nt: TGTGCCAGCAGCCCGGGGGGGGGAGAGACCCAGTACTTC; cdr3_aa: CASSPGGGETQYF
v_call: TRBV25-1; clone_size: NA; d_call: NA; j_call: TRBJ2-7; cdr3_nt: TGTGCCAGCAGTAGAACCTTAGGGGCCGAGCAGTACTTC; cdr3_aa: CASSRTLGAEQYF
v_call: TRBV5-4; clone_size: NA; d_call: NA; j_call: TRBJ1-2; cdr3_nt: TGTGCCAGCAGCCCCGTTCTCGGTGGCAGGGCTAACTATGGCTACACCTTC; cdr3_aa: CASSPVLGGRANYGYTF
v_call: TRBV28; clone_size: NA; d_call: NA; j_call: TRBJ1-2; cdr3_nt: TGTGCCAGCAGTTTTACTCCGGATGGCTACACCTTC; cdr3_aa: CASSFTPDGYTF
v_call: TRBV7-8; clone_size: once; d_call: TRBD1; j_call: TRBJ1-5; cdr3_nt: TGTGCCAGCAGCTCCGGAGGCTACAGGGGTAATAGCAATCAGCCCCAGCATTTT; cdr3_aa: CASSSGGYRGNSNQPQHF
v_call: TRBV2; clone_size: NA; d_call: TRBD1; j_call: TRBJ2-5; cdr3_nt: TGTGCCAGCAGCGGAACTACAGGGGGACGGCAAGAGACCCAGTACTTC; cdr3_aa: CASSGTTGGRQETQYF
v_call: TRBV5-5; clone_size: once; d_call: TRBD1; j_call: TRBJ1-2; cdr3_nt: TGTGCCAGCAGCTTGATTTCACAGGGGGAACACTTC; cdr3_aa: CASSLISQGEHF
v_call: TRBV7-2; clone_size: NA; d_call: NA; j_call: TRBJ2-1; cdr3_nt: TGTGCCAGCAGCGCGGACAGCAATGAGCAGTTCTTC; cdr3_aa: CASSADSNEQFF
v_call: TRBV9; clone_size: NA; d_call: NA; j_call: TRBJ1-3; cdr3_nt: TGTGCCAGCAGCGTAGCTCCACTCCTGAGCTCTGGAAACACCATATATTTT; cdr3_aa: CASSVAPLLSSGNTIYF
v_call: TRBV6-5; clone_size: NA; d_call: TRBD1; j_call: TRBJ2-5; cdr3_nt: TGTGCCAGCACCAAACAGGGGGAAGAGACCCAGTACTTC; cdr3_aa: CASTKQGEETQYF
v_call: TRBV4-1; clone_size: NA; d_call: NA; j_call: TRBJ2-7; cdr3_nt: TGCGCCAGCAGCCAAGATGATCTAGCCCTTTGGGCCTACGAGCAGTACTTC; cdr3_aa: CASSQDDLALWAYEQYF
v_call: TRBV5-1; clone_size: NA; d_call: NA; j_call: TRBJ2-1; cdr3_nt: TGCGCCAGCAGCTTGGAAAGGGGTGAAAATGAGCAGTTCTTC; cdr3_aa: CASSLERGENEQFF